This T cell receptor (beta chain) was profiled in a study of blood T cell repertoires in COVID-19. Study as a whole: Whether acute or convalescent, the COVID-19 samples came from the United States, Italy and Spain. Sample material is recorded as cDNA or gDNA derived from T cells, B-cell-depleted T cells, or PBMCs.

Germline assignment: CDR1 MGHDK and CDR2 SYGVNS. V lost 7 bases, J lost 7 bases, and 10 bases lay in between. The CDR3 totals 11 residues. In the source study's methods: Nucleated cell counts were estimated from reference gene primer amplification. Generated by immunoSEQ multiplex PCR, the TCRdb table keeps only in-frame clones and is missing some. Clone size and V and J calls were adopted from that table, with D and trimming inferred from the DNA. Of around 150,000 clones detected, 80% to 85% appear once; the ten largest clones hold roughly 9.5%. The J gene is TRBJ1-1, the V gene TRBV25-1; D not resolved. This TCR came from an elderly woman with active or convalescent COVID-19. Sequenced sample: peripheral blood. The CDR3 DNA reads as TGTGCCAGCACTAGACTGGGTGAAGCTTTCTTT. Its translation is CASTRLGEAFF.